Presented here are 5 T cell receptor beta chains from one specimen sequenced in a study of T cell clonality in common variable immunodeficiency (dated by TCRdb to the mid-2010s). Library creation used the immunoSEQ multiplex PCR assay. TCRdb provides this immuneACCESS table in a form limited to in-frame rearrangements. Some clones are lacking; in checked studies, under half of them reflect an unresolved V gene, and why the rest are absent is not known. Across this sample, more than 20,000 clones were tabulated and none appeared just once. Jointly, the top ten make up approximately 24% of the sample. Broader findings and caveats from the paper: Fewer deletions and N-nucleotide insertions were reportedly observed in CVID TCRbeta sequences, and highly modified clones with 13 or more V deletions were reportedly absent from CVID TCRbeta sequences.

Antigens of these TCRs are unknown. Source material: peripheral blood mononuclear cells. These receptors were taken from a human donor with common variable immunodeficiency.

This clone was seen many times. Read data end 3 residues before the CDR3 end; the end is taken from the germline J gene. The chain links TRBV7-1 to TRBJ2-2; 9 bases align to TRBD1. TRBV7-1 is an open reading frame whose function is uncertain. V gave up 3 bases and J gave up 2 bases; unmatched junction bases: 16. CDR3 length: 20 residues. The CDR3 is CASSSRTGGQLLPNTGELFF. The covered CDR3 bases are TGTGCCAGCAGCTCTCGAACAGGGGGCCAACTACTACCAAACACCGGGGAG.

The sample holds many counts of this clone. The sequence runs out 3 residues before the end of the CDR3; the remainder is reconstructed from the germline J gene. This rearrangement joins TRBV18 to TRBJ2-7; D remains ambiguous. This CDR3 contains 13 residues. The V gene lost 5 bases and the J gene lost 6 bases, with 14 bases spanning the gap. Germline CDR1 is KGHSH and CDR2 is LQKENI. The CDR3 spells CASSSKPSGEQYF. The sequenced part of the CDR3 DNA is TGTGCCAGCTCATCCAAACCTTCAGGCGAG.

This clone was recorded a few times. The read ends 3 residues before the CDR3 terminus; that terminus is restored from the germline J gene. The rearrangement joins TRBV19 to TRBJ2-3; 8 nucleotides line up with TRBD2. CDR3 length equals 16 residues. The V gene's germline CDR1 is LNHDA and CDR2 SQIVND (reference sequence). V shed 5 bases, J shed 1 base, and the junction held 8 bases outside the gene matches. The CDR3: CASSLGSGKGTDTQYF. Partial CDR3 DNA: TGTGCCAGTAGTCTCGGTAGCGGGAAGGGCACAGATACG. The complete variable domain, with remaining parts taken from reference TRBV19 and TRBJ2-3, reads DGGITQSPKYLFRKEGQNVTLSCEQNLNHDAMYWYRQDPGQGLRLIYYSQIVNDFQKGDIAEGYSVSREKKESFPLTVTSAQKNPTAFYLCASSLGSGKGTDTQYFGPGTRLTVL.

Many counts were recorded for this clone. The CDR3 end lies 3 residues beyond the end of the read and is filled in from the germline J gene. The chain couples TRBV5-1 to TRBJ1-4, with 8 bases fitting TRBD1. V lost 0 bases, J lost 3 bases, and 4 bases stayed unmatched. Germline CDR1 SGHRS, CDR2 YFSETQ. CDR3 size: 16 residues. CDR3 in amino acids: CASSLAGQVANEKLFF. The CDR3 DNA, read in part, is TGCGCCAGCAGCTTGGCGGGACAGGTGGCTAATGAAAAA.

This clone came up a few times. The sequenced fragment ends 3 residues before the CDR3 boundary, so the rest is inferred from the germline J gene. J is TRBJ2-2 and V is TRBV6-2 or TRBV6-3; D is unresolved. The V gene's germline CDR1 is MNHEY and CDR2 SVGEGT. V was trimmed by 6 bases and J by 5 bases, leaving 16 bases between them. There are 15 residues in the CDR3. The CDR3 region is CASSPSSIWTGELFF. The DNA read from the CDR3 is TGTGCCAGCAGCCCTTCGTCTATTTGGACCGGGGAG.